Each of the 30 T cell receptor beta chains below was sequenced from the same sample in a study of T cell responses to AZD1222 COVID-19 vaccine. The repertoire was sequenced with immunoSEQ multiplex PCR; TCRdb's copy has only in-frame clones and lacks some. The data hold roughly 150,000 clones, with around 89% observed a single time. The sequences come from peripheral blood, collected on day 0 of AZD1222 vaccination. The source of these receptors is an adult in good health.

The chain couples TRBV7-8 to TRBJ1-5; D call uncertain. CDR3 size: 12 residues. The V gene lost 5 bases and the J gene lost 7 bases, with 9 bases spanning the gap. From germline, CDR1 is SGHVS and CDR2 FQNEAQ. CDR3 nucleotide sequence: TGTGCCAGCAGCCGCTGGGGACAGCCCCAGCATTTT. Encoded protein: CASSRWGQPQHF. Together with reference TRBV7-8 and TRBJ1-5, the CDR3 gives the full variable domain: GAGVSQSPRYKVAKRGQDVALRCDPISGHVSLFWYQQALGQGPEFLTYFQNEAQLDKSGLPSDRFFAERPEGSVSTLKIQRTQQEDSAVYLCASSRWGQPQHFGDGTRLSIL.

V gene TRBV7-9 combines with J gene TRBJ1-4; a weak D match, TRBD1 (5 bases). The ends were cut back, 5 bases at V and 0 bases at J, with 10 bases in the middle. There are 15 residues in the CDR3. CDR1 and CDR2 (germline): SEHNR, FQNEAQ (reference sequence). CDR3 bases: TGTGCCAGCAGCCCAGACAGAGCAACTAATGAAAAACTGTTTTTT. Translated: CASSPDRATNEKLFF. Filled out from reference TRBV7-9 and TRBJ1-4, the complete variable domain reads DTGVSQNPRHKITKRGQNVTFRCDPISEHNRLYWYRQTLGQGPEFLTYFQNEAQLEKSRLLSDRFSAERPKGSFSTLEIQRTEQGDSAMYLCASSPDRATNEKLFFGSGTQLSVL.

V gene TRBV25-1 combines with J gene TRBJ1-6; TRBD1 matches at 8 bases. Germline lookup yields CDR1 MGHDK and CDR2 SYGVNS. The CDR3 spans 16 residues. J was trimmed by 3 bases and V by 1 base; bases with no gene match: 2. The CDR3 sequence is CASSESGQGYNSPLHF. The DNA for the CDR3 is TGTGCCAGCAGTGAATCCGGACAGGGCTATAATTCACCCCTCCACTTT.

This rearrangement joins TRBV27 to TRBJ2-7, with D possibly matching TRBD2 (6 bases). Germline V lookup: CDR1 MNHEY, CDR2 SMNVEV (reference sequence). Trimming removed 9 bases at V and 0 bases at J, with 12 bases between. The CDR3 runs to 13 residues. The CDR3 DNA reads as TGTGCCAGTTCACTAGCATTCTCCTACGAGCAGTACTTC. Amino acids: CASSLAFSYEQYF.

V is TRBV15 and J is TRBJ2-6, with 9 bases that match TRBD1. This CDR3 contains 18 residues. Germline CDR1 reads LNHNV; CDR2 reads YYDKDF (reference sequence). The V segment lost 0 bases and the J segment 4 bases; nucleotides outside the gene matches: 7. CDR3 in amino acids: CATSRDAQGAFGANVLTF. The CDR3 DNA follows: TGTGCCACCAGCAGAGATGCACAGGGGGCCTTCGGGGCCAACGTCCTGACTTTC.

As for this clone: Different DNA sequences within this sample yield the same CDR3. This rearrangement joins TRBV6-5 to TRBJ1-4; no reliable D call. There are 15 residues in the CDR3. Germline lookup yields CDR1 MNHEY and CDR2 SVGAGI. Trimming removed 0 bases from V and 1 base from J, with 6 bases in between. As DNA, the CDR3 is TGTGCCAGCAGTTACTCGGGCGGAACTAATGAAAAACTGTTTTTT. Translating it yields CASSYSGGTNEKLFF.

The CDR3 coding sequence is TGCAGCGTTGAACGGAAGAGAGGCAATCAGCCCCAGCATTTT. The encoded protein is CSVERKRGNQPQHF. The chain uses TRBV29-1 and TRBJ1-5; D not certain. The CDR3 is 14 amino acids. CDR1 is SQVTM and CDR2 is ANQGSEA in the germline V gene. The V end lost 2 bases, the J end lost 2 bases, and 10 bases lay between the germline ends.

V usage is TRBV6-1 and J usage is TRBJ1-5; the D gene is possibly TRBD1 (6 bases). Trimming shortened V by 2 bases and J by 1 base, and 15 bases separated the two germline ends. CDR3 length: 17 amino acids. Germline V gene lookup returns CDR1 MNHNS and CDR2 SASEGT. The CDR3 spells CASSEYWAGESNQPQHF. CDR3 bases: TGTGCCAGCAGTGAATACTGGGCAGGGGAGAGCAATCAGCCCCAGCATTTT.

The chain carries TRBV28 and TRBJ1-5, with D tentatively TRBD1 (6 bases). The CDR3 is made up of 16 amino acids. Germline V gene data show CDR1 as MDHEN and CDR2 as SYDVKM. V was clipped by 7 bases and J by 1 base, with 17 bases between them. The CDR3 region has the DNA TGTGCCAGCAAACCTTCCGGCGGGGGCAGCAATCAGCCCCAGCATTTT. Translating it yields CASKPSGGGSNQPQHF.

This clone was detected only once. This chain links TRBV19 with TRBJ1-5; maybe TRBD1 (5 bases). V lost 9 bases to trimming and J lost 11 bases, with 17 bases between them. This CDR3 has 12 residues. CDR1 and CDR2 (germline): LNHDA, SQIVND (reference sequence). CDR3 coding DNA: TGTGCCAGCAGGGACCTTTACCGGGCCCAGCATTTT. The encoded protein is CASRDLYRAQHF.

The chain carries TRBV6-6 and TRBJ2-7; 9 nucleotides agree with TRBD2. The V segment lost 1 base and the J segment 5 bases; nucleotides outside the gene matches: 6. The CDR3 is 15 amino acids. Germline CDR1 MNHNY, CDR2 SVGAGI (reference sequence). For the CDR3, the DNA is TGTGCCAGCAGTTACTATCGCCCTAGCGGGGACGAGCAGTACTTC. Its translation is CASSYYRPSGDEQYF.

V and J are TRBV2 and TRBJ2-1, with 9 positions matching TRBD2. Germline V CDR1 and CDR2: SNHLY, FYNNEI. The CDR3 sequence is 16 residues long. V was pared by 7 bases and J by 4 bases, with 11 bases of the junction left unmatched. CDR3: CASIEGPSGDYNEQFF. Written as DNA, the CDR3 is TGTGCCAGCATCGAGGGGCCTAGCGGGGATTACAATGAGCAGTTCTTC.

The chain links TRBV3-1 (or the pseudogene TRBV3-2) to TRBJ1-2; D may be TRBD1 (6 bases). CDR3 length: 14 amino acids. CDR1 and CDR2 (germline): LGHDT, YNNKEL (reference sequence). With 2 bases removed from V and 8 bases from J, the gap between germline ends came to 15 bases. Here the CDR3 DNA reads TGTGCCAGCAGCCAATTCTCTACAGGGACGGGCTACACCTTC. It codes for CASSQFSTGTGYTF.

The chain joins TRBV14 to TRBJ2-1; TRBD2 aligns across 7 bases. Germline CDR1 SGHDN, CDR2 FVKESK. This CDR3 contains 13 residues. V shed 9 bases and J 4 bases; nucleotides not matched to a gene: 6. The CDR3 is CASTSVDYNEQFF. CDR3 nucleotide sequence: TGTGCCAGTACTAGCGTCGATTACAATGAGCAGTTCTTC. The full variable domain, in which reference TRBV14 and TRBJ2-1 provide the parts outside the CDR3, is EAGVTQFPSHSVIEKGQTVTLRCDPISGHDNLYWYRRVMGKEIKFLLHFVKESKQDESGMPNNRFLAERTGGTYSTLKVQPAELEDSGVYFCASTSVDYNEQFFGPGTRLTVL.

The chain recombines TRBV29-1 with TRBJ1-1; 9 bases align to TRBD1. Trimming took 2 bases from V and 4 from J; bases not matched to a gene: 2. The CDR3 covers 13 residues. Looked up from germline, CDR1 is SQVTM and CDR2 is ANQGSEA. The CDR3: CSVEMTGGTEAFF. As DNA, the CDR3 is TGCAGCGTTGAAATGACAGGGGGCACTGAAGCTTTCTTT.

The chain is built from TRBV7-2 and TRBJ2-3, with 9 nucleotides matching TRBD1. The V gene end was trimmed by 5 bases and the J gene end by 4 bases; junction bases not matched to a gene: 7. The CDR3 length is 15 residues. CDR1 and CDR2 from the germline V gene are SGHTA and FQGNSA. CDR3 protein: CASSVHGTGSDTQYF. For the CDR3, the DNA is TGTGCCAGCAGCGTACACGGGACAGGGTCAGATACGCAGTATTTT.

The chain links TRBV6-4 to TRBJ2-1; D may be TRBD1 (6 bases). The CDR3 spans 13 residues. From germline, CDR1 is MRHNA and CDR2 SNTAGT. V lost 4 bases to trimming and J lost 10 bases, with 14 bases between them. The CDR3 DNA reads as TGTGCCAGCAGTGTCGCTCAGGGGAGAGAGCAGTTCTTC. This gives the protein CASSVAQGREQFF.

The V and J genes are TRBV7-9 and TRBJ1-1, with D unresolved. V lost 5 bases to trimming and J lost 3 bases, with 10 bases between them. The CDR3 runs to 13 residues. The V gene's germline CDR1 is SEHNR and CDR2 FQNEAQ (reference sequence). The CDR3 reads CASSPGRDTEAFF. DNA for the CDR3: TGTGCCAGCAGCCCCGGCAGAGACACTGAAGCTTTCTTT. The full variable domain, with the rest looked up from reference TRBV7-9 and TRBJ1-1, is DTGVSQNPRHKITKRGQNVTFRCDPISEHNRLYWYRQTLGQGPEFLTYFQNEAQLEKSRLLSDRFSAERPKGSFSTLEIQRTEQGDSAMYLCASSPGRDTEAFFGQGTRLTVV.

V is TRBV2 and J is TRBJ2-2, with 7 bases identical to TRBD2. The CDR3 is 14 amino acids. Losses at the gene ends were 7 bases for V and 3 bases for J; bases not matched to a gene: 5. Germline V gene sequence: CDR1 SNHLY, CDR2 FYNNEI. CDR3 protein: CASKMGGDTGELFF. Here the CDR3 DNA reads TGTGCCAGCAAAATGGGGGGGGACACCGGGGAGCTGTTTTTT.

The chain couples TRBV5-5 to TRBJ2-5; D could derive from TRBD1 or TRBD2 (5 bases each). CDR1 is SGHKS and CDR2 is YYEKEE in the germline V gene (reference sequence). The CDR3 runs 16 residues. V was shortened by 1 base and J by 3 bases, with 16 bases between the two germline ends. The CDR3 spells CASSLRGVLSEETQYF. CDR3 in DNA: TGTGCCAGCAGCTTGAGGGGAGTACTATCGGAAGAGACCCAGTACTTC.

The chain links TRBV5-1 to TRBJ1-1, with D maybe TRBD1 (6 bases). The CDR3 has 20 residues. In germline, CDR1 is SGHRS, CDR2 YFSETQ. V lost 4 bases and J lost 0, with 28 bases in between. CDR3: CASSPSIYRDKGPVNTEAFF. The CDR3, as DNA: TGCGCCAGCAGCCCCTCCATTTACCGGGACAAGGGCCCCGTGAACACTGAAGCTTTCTTT.

This rearrangement joins TRBV5-1 to TRBJ2-3; TRBD2 matches 12 bases. Germline loops: CDR1 SGHRS, CDR2 YFSETQ. This CDR3 has 19 amino acids. Germline trimming cut 4 bases from V and 0 bases from J; bases unmatched to any gene: 12. CDR3 in DNA: TGCGCCAGCAGCCCTGGGACTAGCGGGTATAGGCCTAGCACAGATACGCAGTATTTT. Translating it yields CASSPGTSGYRPSTDTQYF. Based on the CDR3 plus reference TRBV5-1 and TRBJ2-3, the full variable domain is KAGVTQTPRYLIKTRGQQVTLSCSPISGHRSVSWYQQTPGQGLQFLFEYFSETQRNKGNFPGRFSGRQFSNSRSEMNVSTLELGDSALYLCASSPGTSGYRPSTDTQYFGPGTRLTVL.

The gene calls are TRBV27 and TRBJ2-7; weak D call: TRBD1 (5 bases). Germline loops: CDR1 MNHEY, CDR2 SMNVEV (reference sequence). Trimming left V 3 bases short and J 6 bases short, with 18 bases between. The CDR3 covers 15 residues. The chain's CDR3 is CASSFSAQGLGEQYF. DNA for the CDR3: TGTGCCAGCAGTTTTTCTGCGCAGGGTCTTGGCGAGCAGTACTTC.

The CDR3 nucleotides are TGTGCCAGCAGTTACGATCACACAGATACGCAGTATTTT. Its translation is CASSYDHTDTQYF. The chain links TRBV6-5 to TRBJ2-3; no reliable D call. The CDR3 has 13 residues. Germline CDR1 is MNHEY and CDR2 is SVGAGI. Trimming removed 2 bases from V and 2 bases from J, with 5 bases in between.

V usage is TRBV2 and J usage is TRBJ1-5; tentatively, D is TRBD1 (5 bases). The germline V gene has CDR1 SNHLY and CDR2 FYNNEI. CDR3 length: 15 amino acids. Trimming shortened V by 6 bases and J by 2 bases, and 14 bases separated the two germline ends. CDR3 protein: CASSRRVPGNQPQHF. The CDR3 DNA sequence: TGTGCCAGCAGCCGCAGGGTGCCCGGCAATCAGCCCCAGCATTTT.

This sequence joins TRBV11-2 and TRBJ1-5, with TRBD1 matching over 7 bases. The germline V gene encodes CDR1 SGHAT and CDR2 FQNNGV. Unmatched junction bases numbered 9, after V lost 4 bases and J lost 6 bases. The CDR3 contains 15 residues. The CDR3 sequence is CASSSLQGTGQPQHF. The CDR3 coding sequence is TGTGCCAGCAGCTCCCTACAGGGGACGGGTCAGCCCCAGCATTTT.

The chain has TRBV11-3 and TRBJ2-2, with 7 bases aligning to TRBD2. From germline, CDR1 is SGHNT and CDR2 YENEEA. The CDR3 sequence is 18 residues long. V lost 5 bases to trimming and J lost 4 bases; unmatched junction nucleotides: 16. CDR3 sequence (DNA): TGTGCCAGCAGCGCCGGGGGGTACGGGGTCAGAGGCACCGGGGAGCTGTTTTTT. Its protein is CASSAGGYGVRGTGELFF.

The rearrangement links TRBV9 to TRBJ2-1, with D perhaps being TRBD1 or TRBD2 (5 bases each). Trimming stripped 4 bases from V and 2 bases from J, with 13 bases between. The CDR3 runs to 15 residues. From germline, CDR1 is SGDLS and CDR2 YYNGEE. CDR3 loop: CASSPRDPPYNEQFF. The CDR3 DNA follows: TGTGCCAGCAGCCCCCGGGACCCTCCCTACAATGAGCAGTTCTTC.

The chain joins TRBV2 to TRBJ1-1; TRBD1 matches 8 bases. V gave up 7 bases and J gave up 4 bases; unmatched junction bases: 5. This CDR3 spans 13 amino acids. CDR1 SNHLY and CDR2 FYNNEI come from the germline V gene. This chain's CDR3 is CASKQGDITEAFF. The CDR3 nucleotides are TGTGCCAGCAAACAGGGGGATATCACTGAAGCTTTCTTT.

V usage is TRBV19 and J usage is TRBJ1-2, with D perhaps TRBD1 (5 bases). The germline gives CDR1 LNHDA, CDR2 SQIVND (reference sequence). CDR3 length equals 14 residues. Trimming cost V 3 bases and J 6 bases, with 14 bases left between them. As DNA, the CDR3 is TGTGCCAGTAGTATCCAGGGTATTATTAATGGCTACACCTTC. Its translation is CASSIQGIINGYTF.